The next 15 T cell receptor beta chains were all read from a single sample in a study of identical twins. Each CDR3 protein is one row after TCRdb ran MiXCR on the 5' RACE reads. Seen here are about 190,000 distinct CDR3 sequences, less than 20% observed once, and the top ten hold 35% to 50%. This same sample was also part of a study on T cells expressing NK-cell markers.

Sequenced: CD8+ T cells sorted from blood. The receptors come from a young woman in good health.

V gene TRBV3-1 combines with J gene TRBJ2-1, with 13 bases matching TRBD2. Losses at the gene ends were 3 bases for V and 4 bases for J; bases not matched to a gene: 3. The CDR3 covers 16 residues. Per germline, CDR1 LGHDT and CDR2 YNNKEL (reference sequence). CDR3 sequence reads: CASSHTSGRGYNEQFF. CDR3 sequence (DNA): TGTGCCAGCAGCCACACTAGCGGGAGGGGGTACAATGAGCAGTTCTTC.

The gene calls are TRBV6-1 and TRBJ2-3, with D perhaps matching TRBD2 (6 bases). This CDR3 has 15 amino acids. Germline lookup yields CDR1 MNHNS and CDR2 SASEGT. V lost 3 bases and J 4 bases, leaving 14 bases between the germline ends. The CDR3 region has the DNA TGTGCCAGCAGTGATCGACTAGTGGTATCAGATACGCAGTATTTT. Protein sequence: CASSDRLVVSDTQYF.

The chain combines TRBV10-3 with TRBJ2-1, with 9 nucleotides matching TRBD2. Germline CDR1 and CDR2: ENHRY and SYGVKD. The CDR3 contains 18 residues. V lost 7 bases to trimming and J lost 2 bases; unmatched junction nucleotides: 15. This chain's CDR3 is CAITPSTLAGAPYNEQFF. The CDR3 coding sequence is TGTGCCATCACCCCATCCACCTTAGCGGGGGCCCCCTACAATGAGCAGTTCTTC.

This clonotype has only a few counts. The chain carries TRBV7-6 and TRBJ1-1; D ambiguous. The CDR3 length is 15 residues. Looked up from germline, CDR1 is SGHVS and CDR2 is FNYEAQ. Trimming removed 2 bases at V and 6 bases at J, with 16 bases between. The CDR3 region is CASSLSKGKVPEAFF. CDR3 DNA sequence: TGTGCCAGCAGCTTAAGTAAGGGAAAAGTCCCTGAAGCTTTCTTT.

This clonotype came up a few times. This sequence joins TRBV12-3 or TRBV12-4 and TRBJ2-7, with 14 bases fitting TRBD2. The CDR3 is 17 amino acids. The ends lost 6 bases at V and 6 bases at J; junction bases unmatched: 13. The CDR3: CASSHGTSGSNWSEQYF. The CDR3 bases are TGTGCCAGCAGCCACGGGACTAGCGGGAGTAATTGGTCCGAGCAGTACTTC.

The chain couples TRBV7-6 to TRBJ2-7; 7 bases fit TRBD2. Germline V lookup: CDR1 SGHVS, CDR2 FNYEAQ. The CDR3 spans 15 residues. The junction had 8 bases not matched to a gene; V was cut back by 2 bases and J by 4 bases. CDR3 residues: CASSLKEAGVYEQYF. The CDR3 bases are TGTGCCAGCAGCTTAAAGGAGGCGGGGGTTTACGAGCAGTACTTC.

The table lists this clonotype with a few counts. This sequence joins TRBV15 and TRBJ2-3, with 8 positions matching TRBD1. Trimming cost V 8 bases and J 4 bases; bases outside gene matches: 11. CDR1 and CDR2 from the germline V gene are LNHNV and YYDKDF (reference sequence). The CDR3 sequence is 15 residues long. DNA for the CDR3: TGTGCCACCCAGCTAGTGGCAGGGGGCCCAGATACGCAGTATTTT. Its protein is CATQLVAGGPDTQYF.

This clonotype was seen only a few times. The genes are TRBV7-3 and TRBJ2-3; D ambiguous. The CDR3 totals 16 residues. Germline V gene data show CDR1 as SGHTA and CDR2 as FQGTGA. With 5 bases removed from V and 2 bases from J, the gap between germline ends came to 17 bases. DNA of the CDR3: TGTGCCAGCAGCCCAATAGTCTTCGCCGACACAGATACGCAGTATTTT. The encoded protein is CASSPIVFADTDTQYF.

There are a few counts of this clonotype. This chain joins TRBV7-6 and TRBJ2-3, with D possibly called TRBD1 or TRBD2 (7 bases each). CDR3 length: 16 residues. Between the trimmed V and J ends, which lost 4 bases and 3 bases, there was a span of 17 bases. Germline CDR1 is SGHVS and CDR2 is FNYEAQ. DNA of the CDR3: TGTGCCAGCAGCTCCACCGCCAGGGGGGGTACAGATACGCAGTATTTT. This encodes CASSSTARGGTDTQYF.

CDR3 amino acids: CASSQGVITEAFF. CDR3 nucleotides: TGTGCCAGCAGTCAGGGGGTCATCACTGAAGCTTTCTTT. This rearrangement joins TRBV12-3 or TRBV12-4 to TRBJ1-1; TRBD1 matches at 7 bases. This CDR3 contains 13 residues. V gave up 5 bases and J gave up 4 bases; unmatched junction bases: 4.

The chain combines TRBV5-1 with TRBJ1-1; D unresolved. From germline, CDR1 is SGHRS and CDR2 YFSETQ. V was pared by 0 bases and J by 0 bases, with 9 bases between. This CDR3 has 15 amino acids. As DNA, the CDR3 is TGCGCCAGCAGCTTGGTTCTGGGCTTGAACACTGAAGCTTTCTTT. Translated: CASSLVLGLNTEAFF.

This CDR3 is CASSLEVRAGGPLDEQFF. CDR3 nucleotides: TGTGCCAGCAGCTTGGAAGTGAGAGCGGGAGGGCCTTTGGATGAGCAGTTCTTC. This chain joins TRBV5-6 and TRBJ2-1, with 10 bases aligning to TRBD2. With V trimmed by 0 bases and J by 8 bases, 14 bases remained unmatched. The germline V gene has CDR1 SGHDT and CDR2 YYEEEE. The CDR3 length is 18 residues.

This clonotype was seen a few times. J is TRBJ2-5 and V is TRBV27; D not certain. The V end was cut by 0 bases, the J end by 5 bases, with 7 bases between. Per the germline V gene, CDR1 is MNHEY and CDR2 is SMNVEV (reference sequence). The CDR3 length is 13 residues. CDR3 DNA sequence: TGTGCCAGCAGTTTATCTAGTGAGGAGACCCAGTACTTC. Translating it yields CASSLSSEETQYF.

This chain joins TRBV2 and TRBJ2-2, with D unresolved. The germline V and J ends were trimmed by 7 bases and 5 bases, with 14 bases remaining between them. This CDR3 contains 14 residues. Per germline, CDR1 SNHLY and CDR2 FYNNEI. The CDR3 coding sequence is TGTGCCAGCAATACCCCGGGTTCGACCGGGGAGCTGTTTTTT. This translates into CASNTPGSTGELFF.

The rearrangement links TRBV6-6 to TRBJ2-3; D ambiguous. Germline V CDR1 and CDR2: MNHNY, SVGAGI (reference sequence). Trimming took 5 bases from V and 8 from J, leaving 14 bases between them. This CDR3 is built from 13 residues. CDR3 sequence: CASSPLGPSTQYF. As DNA, the CDR3 is TGTGCCAGCAGTCCCCTTGGACCTTCTACGCAGTATTTT.